The 4 T cell receptor beta chains below come from one sample, sequenced in a study of blood T cell repertoires in COVID-19. TCRdb keeps only in-frame clones here, not all; method: immunoSEQ multiplex PCR. The data show about 54,000 clones, roughly 86% seen once. Sequences were obtained from peripheral blood. The receptors derive from a man aged 40-55 years with COVID-19, enrolled during active disease.

The chain uses TRBV9 and TRBJ1-3; 9 positions match TRBD1. The length of the CDR3 is 16 residues. Germline trimming cut 4 bases from V and 3 bases from J; bases unmatched to any gene: 8. The V gene's germline CDR1 is SGDLS and CDR2 YYNGEE. The CDR3 region has the DNA TGTGCCAGCAGCACCGATCCGGACAGGGGTGGAAACACCATATATTTT. It is translated as CASSTDPDRGGNTIYF.

The chain has TRBV28 and TRBJ2-1; D might be TRBD1 (6 bases). V lost 7 bases, J lost 7 bases, and 26 bases lay in between. Germline CDR1 is MDHEN and CDR2 is SYDVKM. CDR3 length: 17 residues. CDR3 DNA sequence: TGTGCCAGCAACCGGGACACTTCGCCTCTGGTCCCGAATGAGCAGTTCTTC. It encodes CASNRDTSPLVPNEQFF. The full variable domain, in which reference TRBV28 and TRBJ2-1 provide the parts outside the CDR3, is DVKVTQSSRYLVKRTGEKVFLECVQDMDHENMFWYRQDPGLGLRLIYFSYDVKMKEKGDIPEGYSVSREKKERFSLILESASTNQTSMYLCASNRDTSPLVPNEQFFGPGTRLTVL.

V gene TRBV5-1 combines with J gene TRBJ2-3; 7 bases are shared with TRBD1. From germline, CDR1 is SGHRS and CDR2 YFSETQ. V shed 4 bases and J 0 bases; nucleotides not matched to a gene: 8. There are 16 residues in the CDR3. In DNA form, the CDR3 reads TGCGCCAGCAGCCAGGGTGGGACAGCAAGCACAGATACGCAGTATTTT. This gives the protein CASSQGGTASTDTQYF.

The gene calls are TRBV6-1 and TRBJ2-1; a weak D match, TRBD1 (6 bases). Per germline, CDR1 MNHNS and CDR2 SASEGT. The CDR3 is made up of 16 amino acids. V dropped 1 base and J dropped 6 bases, with 16 bases sitting between them. CDR3: CASSEVGRGMGNEQFF. The CDR3 DNA reads as TGTGCCAGCAGTGAAGTGGGCAGGGGTATGGGCAATGAGCAGTTCTTC.